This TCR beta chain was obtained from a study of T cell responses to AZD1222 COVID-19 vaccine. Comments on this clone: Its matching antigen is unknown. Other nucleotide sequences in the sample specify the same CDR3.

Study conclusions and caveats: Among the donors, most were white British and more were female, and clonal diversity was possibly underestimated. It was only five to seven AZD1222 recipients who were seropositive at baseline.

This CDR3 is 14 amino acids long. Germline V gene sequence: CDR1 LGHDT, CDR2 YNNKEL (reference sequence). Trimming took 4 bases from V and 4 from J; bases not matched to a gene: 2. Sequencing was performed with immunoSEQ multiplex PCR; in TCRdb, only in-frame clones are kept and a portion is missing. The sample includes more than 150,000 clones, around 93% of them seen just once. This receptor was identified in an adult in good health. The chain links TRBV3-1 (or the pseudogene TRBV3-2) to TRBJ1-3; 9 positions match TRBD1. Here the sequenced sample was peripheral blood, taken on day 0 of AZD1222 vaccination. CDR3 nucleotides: TGTGCCAGCAGCCGGACAGGGGCAGGAAACACCATATATTTT. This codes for CASSRTGAGNTIYF.